This TCR beta chain was captured in a study of cytomegalovirus exposure and HLA in healthy donors. Study in general: Most genotyped donors, 81% of about 360, had Caucasian-associated genetic ancestry.

A multiplex PCR was run with 60 Vbeta primers and 13 Jbeta primers. Sequencing used immunoSEQ multiplex PCR; TCRdb keeps in-frame clones, though not all of them. The sample shows approximately 79,000 clones, over 70% of them seen only once. Nominally healthy donors were sampled, though unrecorded immune exposures were likely. Trimming stripped 0 bases from V and 0 bases from J, with 6 bases between. CDR1 is GTSNPN and CDR2 is SVGIG in the germline V gene (reference sequence). This CDR3 spans 14 amino acids. Broader study findings: Compared with the roughly 700-donor mean, an Asian-associated ancestry cluster reportedly had fewer N-insertions, according to a later analysis.

Worth noting for this clone: Antigen specificity is unknown.

This sequence was found in a male donor in good health and CMV-seropositive. The sample comprised PBMCs. The J gene is TRBJ2-1, the V gene TRBV30; D gene ambiguous. The CDR3 here is CAWSVGFSYNEQFF. CDR3 sequence (DNA): TGTGCCTGGAGTGTCGGTTTCTCCTACAATGAGCAGTTCTTC. The full variable domain, its missing parts supplied by reference TRBV30 and TRBJ2-1, is SQTIHQWPATLVQPVGSPLSLECTVEGTSNPNLYWYRQAAGRGLQLLFYSVGIGQISSEVPQNLSASRPQDRQFILSSKKLLLSDSGFYLCAWSVGFSYNEQFFGPGTRLTVL.